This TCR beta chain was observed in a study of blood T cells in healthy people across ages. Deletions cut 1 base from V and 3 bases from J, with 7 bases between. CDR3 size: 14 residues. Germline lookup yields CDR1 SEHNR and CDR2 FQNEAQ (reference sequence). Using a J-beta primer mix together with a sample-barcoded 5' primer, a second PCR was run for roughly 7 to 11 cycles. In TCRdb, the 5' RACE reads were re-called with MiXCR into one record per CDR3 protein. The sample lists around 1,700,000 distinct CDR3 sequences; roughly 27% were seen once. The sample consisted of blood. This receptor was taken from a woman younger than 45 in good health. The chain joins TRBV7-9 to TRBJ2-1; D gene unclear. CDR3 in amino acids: CASSLGRNYNEQFF. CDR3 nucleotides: TGTGCCAGCAGCTTAGGTAGGAACTACAATGAGCAGTTCTTC.